This TCR beta chain was retrieved from a study of radiation and T cells in renal cell carcinoma (dated by TCRdb to about 2020). At the level of the whole study: TCR beta sequencing covered approximately 51 samples in total, comprising around 25 tumors and roughly 27 peripheral blood samples. Across all 53 samples, several million unique CDR3 nucleotide sequences encoding around 2,500,000 unique CDR3 amino acid sequences were identified. Overall study results and their limits: Irradiated tumors showed higher TCR clonality than controls, with the top 100 clonotypes averaging about 50% of the repertoire versus about 45% in nephrectomy-only tumors. Top tumor clonotypes rose in blood from baseline to 2 weeks post-radiation, then contracted by 4 weeks, suggesting transient expansion of tumor-resident clones. Effects of radiation dose or scheduling on the TCR repertoire could not be addressed with the single-armed trial design. Because only small tumor regions of 0.9 to 1 g were available, the study did not capture intratumoral heterogeneity. A greater number of dominant CDR3 motifs was detected in irradiated tumors than in control tumors, and a larger share of the repertoire was occupied by these motifs in irradiated tumors than in control tumors. Because pretreatment tumor biopsies were not available, the baseline intratumoral presence of clonotypes could not be determined.

Following the manufacturer's recommendations, the immunoSEQ kit was used to generate TCR beta libraries from genomic DNA. For library preparation, a first multiplex PCR was performed with proprietary primers, followed by a second PCR in which unique barcodes were added, and bead cleanups were performed after each round. A positive control reaction and a negative control reaction, both provided in the kit, were run with every batch of samples. The final libraries underwent checking on an Agilent 4200 TapeStation D1000 ScreenTape, volumetric pooling, and quantification by qPCR. Sequencing was performed on an Illumina NextSeq500 using a MidOutput 150-cycle cartridge, with 156 Read1 cycles, 15 Index1 cycles, and the kit custom primers. The pooled library was loaded at approximately 1.1 pM with an approximately 20% PhiX control spike-in. The paper's processing steps were these. The vendor-processed data were analyzed in R, and a clonotype was defined as all T cells that share the same CDR3 nucleotide sequence. For clone abundance analyses, frequencies were normalized to the 10,000 most abundant clones in each sample. Before analysis, public T cell clones were removed, and these numbered fewer than six per sample on average. ImmunoMap was used for dominant motif analysis with the PAM10 matrix, a gap penalty of 30, and a homology threshold of 0.3, and any motif reaching a cumulative frequency of at least 0.01 was considered dominant. Tumor-enriched and baseline blood-enriched clonotypes were defined by at least a 32-fold difference in abundance between compartments. Similarity between tumor and blood repertoires was quantified using the Baroni-Urbani and Buser coefficient, and groups were compared with two-tailed Wilcoxon tests in R. TCRdb retrieved this table from immuneACCESS and kept in-frame rearrangements only. Not all clones are present; in checked studies, unresolved V genes account for under half, and no reason is known for the remainder. V and J calls and clone size are copied from that table; D and trimming were computed from the DNA. In all, the sample holds approximately 17,000 clones, and roughly 50% of those were seen once. About two fifths of the sample rests with the top ten.

This clone was seen more than once but under ten times. Its cognate antigen has yet to be identified. Base-call qualities are not available, and no considerably larger clone is one nucleotide away. The sample's time point, from its label and the paper: tumor resected at nephrectomy. Reading the label with the study, this specimen's treatment or condition is: 15 Gy SBRT to primary tumor, nephrectomy 4 weeks later. The samples were obtained from a clinical trial, where primary renal cell carcinomas were treated with 15 Gy stereotactic body radiation therapy and then removed by nephrectomy 4 weeks afterward. Renal cell carcinoma with clear cell pathology was present in all patients. The tumors were dissociated mechanically, digested with collagenase/hyaluronidase at 37 degrees C, processed in gentleMACS C tubes, and kept in liquid nitrogen. The QIAamp DNA Blood Mini Kit (Qiagen) was used to prepare genomic DNA for TCR sequencing. The analyses included only samples that passed all quality control checks.

CDR3 length: 16 amino acids, cysteine to phenylalanine. Just the 48-base CDR3 DNA is kept, in frame starting at base 1. The specimen was tumor tissue, collected from a patient whose treatment included radiotherapy and nephrectomy. The V and J genes are TRBV21-1 and TRBJ2-7; the table's TRBD1 call for D was not verified on the DNA. TRBV21-1 is classified as a pseudogene. The receptor was derived from a woman aged 55-70 years with renal cell carcinoma. The CDR3 loop reads CASSKRFRDRVHEQYF. The nucleotide sequence reads TGTGCCAGCAGCAAACGGTTTCGGGACAGGGTACACGAGCAGTACTTC.